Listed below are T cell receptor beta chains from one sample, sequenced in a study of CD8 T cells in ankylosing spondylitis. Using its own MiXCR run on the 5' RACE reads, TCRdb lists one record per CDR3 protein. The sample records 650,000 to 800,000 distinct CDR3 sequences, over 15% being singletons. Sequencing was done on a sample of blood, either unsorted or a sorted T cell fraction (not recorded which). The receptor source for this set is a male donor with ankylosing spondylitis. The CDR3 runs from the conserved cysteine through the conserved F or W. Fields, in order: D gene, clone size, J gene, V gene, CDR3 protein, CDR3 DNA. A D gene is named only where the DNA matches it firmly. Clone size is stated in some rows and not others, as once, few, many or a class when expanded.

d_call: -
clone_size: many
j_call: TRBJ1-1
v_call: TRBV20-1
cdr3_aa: CSARDRGVGAFF
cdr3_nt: TGCAGTGCTAGAGATAGGGGCGTGGGAGCTTTCTTT

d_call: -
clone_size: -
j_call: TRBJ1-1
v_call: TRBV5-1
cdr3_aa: CASSLMDNTEAFF
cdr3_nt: TGCGCCAGCAGCTTGATGGATAACACTGAAGCTTTCTTT

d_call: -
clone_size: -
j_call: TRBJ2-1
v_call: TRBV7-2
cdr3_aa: CASSLAASAEQFF
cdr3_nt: TGTGCCAGCAGCTTAGCGGCTAGTGCTGAGCAGTTCTTC

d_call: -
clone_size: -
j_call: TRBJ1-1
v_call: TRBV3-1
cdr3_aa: CASSQRGGGDAEAFF
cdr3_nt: TGTGCCAGCAGCCAACGCGGCGGGGGGGACGCTGAAGCTTTCTTT

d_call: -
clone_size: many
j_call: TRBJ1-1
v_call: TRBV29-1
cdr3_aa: CSVEGRMNTEAFF
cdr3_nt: TGCAGCGTTGAAGGACGGATGAACACTGAAGCTTTCTTT

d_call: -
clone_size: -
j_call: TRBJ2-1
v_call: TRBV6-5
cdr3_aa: CASSYSPLSRLSNEQFF
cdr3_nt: TGTGCCAGCAGTTACTCGCCGCTGTCCCGCTTATCCAATGAGCAGTTCTTC

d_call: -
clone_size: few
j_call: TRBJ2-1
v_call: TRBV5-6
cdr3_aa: CASSSWGTPYNEQFF
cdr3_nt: TGTGCCAGCAGCTCATGGGGGACACCCTACAATGAGCAGTTCTTC

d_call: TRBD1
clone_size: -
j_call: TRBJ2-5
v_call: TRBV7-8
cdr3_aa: CASSPDRVFPETQYF
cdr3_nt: TGTGCCAGCAGCCCCGACAGGGTCTTCCCAGAGACCCAGTACTTC

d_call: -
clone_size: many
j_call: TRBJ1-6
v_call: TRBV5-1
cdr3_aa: CASSLGPGDNSPLHF
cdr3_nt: TGCGCCAGCAGCTTGGGGCCGGGGGATAATTCACCCCTCCACTTT

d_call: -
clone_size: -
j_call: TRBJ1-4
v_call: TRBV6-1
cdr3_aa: CASSVPSGEKLFF
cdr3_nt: TGTGCCAGCAGTGTTCCTTCAGGAGAAAAACTGTTTTTT

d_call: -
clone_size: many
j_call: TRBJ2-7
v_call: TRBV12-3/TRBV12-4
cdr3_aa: CASSPGRLTYEQYF
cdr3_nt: TGTGCCAGCAGTCCTGGACGACTCACCTACGAGCAGTACTTC

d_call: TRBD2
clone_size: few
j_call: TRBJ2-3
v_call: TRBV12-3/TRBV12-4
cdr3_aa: CASSWGLGWVQYF
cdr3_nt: TGTGCCAGCAGTTGGGGACTAGGGTGGGTGCAGTATTTT

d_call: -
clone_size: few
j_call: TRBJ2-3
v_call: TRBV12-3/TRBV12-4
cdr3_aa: CASSLSADRTDTQYF
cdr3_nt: TGTGCCAGCAGTTTGTCAGCAGATAGGACAGATACGCAGTATTTT

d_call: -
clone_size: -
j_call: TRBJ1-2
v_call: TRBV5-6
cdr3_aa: CASSLGTGDQTF
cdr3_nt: TGTGCCAGCAGCTTGGGCACAGGAGATCAAACCTTC

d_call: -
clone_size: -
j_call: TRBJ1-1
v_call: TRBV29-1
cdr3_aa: CSVDEGSNTEAFF
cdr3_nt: TGCAGCGTTGATGAGGGCTCGAACACTGAAGCTTTCTTT

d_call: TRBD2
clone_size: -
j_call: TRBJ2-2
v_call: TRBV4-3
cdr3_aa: CASSQDSGQNTGELFF
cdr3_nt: TGCGCCAGCAGCCAAGATAGCGGGCAGAACACCGGGGAGCTGTTTTTT

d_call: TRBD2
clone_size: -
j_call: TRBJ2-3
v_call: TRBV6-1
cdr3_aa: CASSPPTSADTQYF
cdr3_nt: TGTGCCAGCAGTCCCCCGACTAGCGCAGATACGCAGTATTTT

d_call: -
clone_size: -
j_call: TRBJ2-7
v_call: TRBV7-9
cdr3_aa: CASSLEGPSPF
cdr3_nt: TGTGCCAGCAGCTTAGAGGGACCTTCTCCTTTC

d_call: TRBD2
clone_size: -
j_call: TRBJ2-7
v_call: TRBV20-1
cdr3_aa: CSAEGTSGRAKYEQYF
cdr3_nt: TGCAGTGCCGAGGGGACTAGCGGGAGGGCCAAGTACGAGCAGTACTTC

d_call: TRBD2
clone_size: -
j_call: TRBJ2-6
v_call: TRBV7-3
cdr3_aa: CASSLLAGSSGANVLTF
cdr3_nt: TGTGCCAGCAGCCTACTAGCGGGAAGCTCTGGGGCCAACGTCCTGACTTTC

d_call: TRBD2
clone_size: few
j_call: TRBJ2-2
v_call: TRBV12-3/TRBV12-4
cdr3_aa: CASSLGLAGPDANTGELFF
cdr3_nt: TGTGCCAGCAGTCTAGGACTAGCGGGTCCAGACGCGAACACCGGGGAGCTGTTTTTT

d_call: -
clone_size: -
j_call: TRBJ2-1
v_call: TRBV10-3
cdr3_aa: CAISEGQGTGNEQFF
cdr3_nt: TGTGCCATCAGTGAGGGGCAGGGGACGGGCAATGAGCAGTTCTTC

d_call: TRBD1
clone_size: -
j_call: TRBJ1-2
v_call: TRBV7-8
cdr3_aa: CASSRGQGVYGYTF
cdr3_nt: TGTGCCAGCAGCCGGGGACAGGGGGTCTATGGCTACACCTTC

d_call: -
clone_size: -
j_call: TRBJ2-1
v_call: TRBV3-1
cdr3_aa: CASSQVYGEQFF
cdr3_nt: TGTGCCAGCAGCCAAGTATACGGTGAGCAGTTCTTC